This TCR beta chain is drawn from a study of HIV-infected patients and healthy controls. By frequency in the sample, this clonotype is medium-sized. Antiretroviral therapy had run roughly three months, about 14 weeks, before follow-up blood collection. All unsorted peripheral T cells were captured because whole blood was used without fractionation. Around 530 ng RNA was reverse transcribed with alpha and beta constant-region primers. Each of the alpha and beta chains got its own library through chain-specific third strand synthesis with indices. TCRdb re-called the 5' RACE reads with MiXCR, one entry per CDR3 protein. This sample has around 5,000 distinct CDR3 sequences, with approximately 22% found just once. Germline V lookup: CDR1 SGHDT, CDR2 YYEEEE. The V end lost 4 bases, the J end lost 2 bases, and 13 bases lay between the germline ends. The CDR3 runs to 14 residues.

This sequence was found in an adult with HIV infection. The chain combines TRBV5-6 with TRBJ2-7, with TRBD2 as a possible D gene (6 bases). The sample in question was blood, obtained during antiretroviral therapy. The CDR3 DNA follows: TGTGCCAGCAGCGGCGTGGAGGGGCCCTACGAGCAGTACTTC. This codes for CASSGVEGPYEQYF.